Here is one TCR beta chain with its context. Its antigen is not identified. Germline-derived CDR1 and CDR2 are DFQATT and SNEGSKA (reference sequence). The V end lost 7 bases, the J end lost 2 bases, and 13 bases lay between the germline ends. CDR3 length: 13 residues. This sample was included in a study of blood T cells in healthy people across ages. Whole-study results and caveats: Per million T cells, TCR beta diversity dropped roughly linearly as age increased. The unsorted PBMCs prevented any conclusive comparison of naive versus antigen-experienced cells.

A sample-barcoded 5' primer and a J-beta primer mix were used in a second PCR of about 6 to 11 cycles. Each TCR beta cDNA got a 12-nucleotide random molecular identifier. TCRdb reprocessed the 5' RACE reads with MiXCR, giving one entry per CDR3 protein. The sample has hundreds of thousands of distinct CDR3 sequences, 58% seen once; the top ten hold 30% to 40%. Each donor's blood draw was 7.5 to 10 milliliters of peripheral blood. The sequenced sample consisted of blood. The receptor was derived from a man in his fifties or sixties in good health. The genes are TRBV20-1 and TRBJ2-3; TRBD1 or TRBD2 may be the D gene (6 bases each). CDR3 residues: CSGPGGSTDTQYF. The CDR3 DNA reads TGCAGTGGCCCCGGGGGCTCCACAGATACGCAGTATTTT.